This T cell receptor beta chain was recorded in a study of OX40 agonist ivuxolimab in advanced cancers. Looking at the study overall: Ivuxolimab, which targeted the costimulatory receptor OX40 (CD134), was an agonistic, fully human IgG2 monoclonal antibody. Intravenous ivuxolimab was administered to patients every 2 weeks at six dose levels: 0.01, 0.1, 0.3, 1.5, 3 and 10 mg/kg. Of the roughly 52 dose-escalation patients, hepatocellular carcinoma was present in around 20, melanoma in roughly 15, renal cell carcinoma in 9 and head and neck cancer in 9. Partial responses occurred in three dose-escalation patients, of whom one had hepatocellular carcinoma and two had cutaneous melanoma. The paper describes the monotherapy dose-escalation part (N of about 47 patients) of the phase I trial of ivuxolimab. Peripheral TCRbeta sequencing was intended to test whether TCR sequence diversity was altered and clonal T-cell expansion was caused by ivuxolimab. In the dose-escalation cohort, around 80% of patients were male, and the mean age was roughly 60 years with a range of roughly 23 to 79. Patients were allowed to have had prior anti-PD-1, anti-PD-L1 or anti-CTLA-4 therapy, and about 40% of the dose-escalation patients had been treated with checkpoint inhibitors. What the study reported, not specific to this receptor: The antigen specificity of the peripheral T cells that underwent clonal expansion was not determined. In the 0.1-3.0 mg/kg groups, partial responders had among the lowest normalized peripheral clonal expansion, particularly in CD8+ T cells. Low levels of normalized T-cell clonal expansion were also seen in some patients who did not respond. Clonal expansion of both CD4+ and CD8+ blood T cells was observed from baseline to week 6 at doses 0.1 to 3.0 mg/kg. After ivuxolimab, CD8+ T cells had more expanded clones than CD4+ T cells on average.

A remark on this clone: Its antigen has not been determined. Base qualities were left out, and no much larger clone turns up one base away.

The trial excluded patients who had a history of autoimmune disease or were on systemic immunosuppression. Peripheral blood for TCR sequencing was drawn from every dose cohort at baseline, at cycle 4 day 1 and at cycle 7 day 1. Samples were obtained from an open-label, multicenter, first-in-human phase I dose-escalation trial of ivuxolimab. The trial enrolled adults with locally advanced or metastatic head and neck squamous cell, hepatocellular, melanoma or renal cell carcinoma. Before TCR sequencing, CD4+ T cells and CD8+ T cells from peripheral blood were sorted into separate populations. Genomic DNA was isolated from the sorted cells so that the TCRbeta CDR3 region could be sequenced. TCRbeta CDR3 regions were sequenced using the immunoSEQ Assay. In its TCRdb copy, this immuneACCESS table keeps in-frame sequences only and misses some clones. Where compared with another copy, unresolved V genes explain less than half of these, and the others have no known cause. This sample has more than 80,000 clones in its table, and approximately 90% of those were observed once. The biggest ten clones account for about 0.48% of the sample.

The receptor comes from an adult with an advanced solid tumor such as melanoma, head and neck, liver or kidney cancer. The sample was CD4+ or CD8+ T cells sorted from blood, taken in a trial of the OX40 agonist ivuxolimab.

The nucleotide sequence is TGTGCCAGCAGTTACTCGATGGTGAACACTGAAGCTTTCTTT. Translated, it gives CASSYSMVNTEAFF. The rearranged segments are TRBV6-5 and TRBJ1-1, with the D gene not clear enough to name. V was cut back by 0 bases and J by 0 bases, leaving a gap of 5 bases between them. CDR1 is given as MNHEY and CDR2 as SVGAGI, both from the germline V gene. The CDR3 holds 14 amino acids from the cysteine to the phenylalanine. Only the CDR3 region is kept as DNA, spanning 42 bases read in frame from base 1.